Listed below are T cell receptor beta chains from one sample, sequenced in a study of blood T cell repertoires in COVID-19. Here immunoSEQ multiplex PCR was the method, and the copy in TCRdb shows in-frame clones only, minus some. The sample carries tens of thousands of clones, more than 70% recorded once. The specimen sequenced was peripheral blood. The receptors were gathered from a man in his forties or fifties with active COVID-19. The CDR3 runs from the conserved cysteine through the conserved F or W. The D gene is left open where the match is weak. Only some rows state a clone size, as once, few, many or a class for expanded clones.

J: TRBJ1-6
V: TRBV2
D: NA
size: NA
CDR3: CASSLGENSPLHF
DNA: TGTGCCAGCAGTCTAGGAGAGAATTCACCCCTCCACTTT

J: TRBJ1-2
V: TRBV4-2
D: TRBD1
size: NA
CDR3: CASSQDRGNYGYTF
DNA: TGTGCCAGCAGCCAGGACAGGGGAAACTATGGCTACACCTTC

J: TRBJ2-2
V: TRBV5-1
D: NA
size: NA
CDR3: CASSLDYGNTGELFF
DNA: TGCGCCAGCAGCTTGGACTACGGTAACACCGGGGAGCTGTTTTTT

J: TRBJ1-2
V: TRBV10-3
D: NA
size: NA
CDR3: CAISRDLNYGYTF
DNA: TGTGCCATCAGTCGGGATTTAAACTATGGCTACACCTTC

J: TRBJ1-6
V: TRBV27
D: TRBD1
size: NA
CDR3: CASSPGDRGQSPLHF
DNA: TGTGCCAGCAGTCCCGGGGACAGGGGGCAATCACCCCTCCACTTT

J: TRBJ1-1
V: TRBV10-1
D: NA
size: NA
CDR3: CASSEDLNTEAFF
DNA: TGCGCCAGCAGTGAGGACTTGAACACTGAAGCTTTCTTT

J: TRBJ1-3
V: TRBV24-1
D: NA
size: NA
CDR3: CATSDSGNSGNTIYF
DNA: TGTGCCACCAGTGATTCAGGGAACTCTGGAAACACCATATATTTT

J: TRBJ2-1
V: TRBV19
D: NA
size: NA
CDR3: CASSFTGSTAYNEQFF
DNA: TGTGCCAGTAGCTTTACAGGGAGCACGGCCTACAATGAGCAGTTCTTC

J: TRBJ1-1
V: TRBV18
D: TRBD1
size: NA
CDR3: CASSQGTGGLFTEAFF
DNA: TGTGCCAGCTCACAGGGTACAGGGGGCCTATTCACTGAAGCTTTCTTT

J: TRBJ2-1
V: TRBV3-1/TRBV3-2
D: TRBD1
size: NA
CDR3: CASSLTGQGLNNEQFF
DNA: TGTGCCAGCAGCCTTACTGGACAGGGCCTTAACAATGAGCAGTTCTTC

J: TRBJ1-2
V: TRBV7-8
D: NA
size: NA
CDR3: CASIALPRRDYGYTF
DNA: TGTGCCAGCATCGCCCTGCCGCGCAGGGACTATGGCTACACCTTC

J: TRBJ2-2
V: TRBV29-1
D: TRBD2
size: NA
CDR3: CSVGLADTGELFF
DNA: TGCAGCGTCGGACTAGCGGACACCGGGGAGCTGTTTTTT

J: TRBJ1-2
V: TRBV24-1
D: TRBD1
size: NA
CDR3: CATSDAAGTGENYGYTF
DNA: TGTGCCACCAGTGATGCCGCCGGGACAGGGGAGAACTATGGCTACACCTTC

J: TRBJ1-5
V: TRBV30
D: NA
size: few
CDR3: CAWSRRGSGQPQHF
DNA: TGTGCCTGGAGTCGTCGGGGGTCGGGACAGCCCCAGCATTTT

J: TRBJ1-5
V: TRBV7-8
D: TRBD1
size: NA
CDR3: CASSLQLTGGNQPQHF
DNA: TGTGCCAGCAGCTTACAGTTGACAGGGGGCAATCAGCCCCAGCATTTT

J: TRBJ1-1
V: TRBV6-6
D: NA
size: NA
CDR3: CASRIRNTEAFF
DNA: TGTGCCAGCAGGATTAGGAACACTGAAGCTTTCTTT

J: TRBJ1-1
V: TRBV29-1
D: NA
size: NA
CDR3: CSVREWTEAFF
DNA: TGCAGCGTTCGTGAGTGGACTGAAGCTTTCTTT

J: TRBJ2-1
V: TRBV11-3
D: NA
size: NA
CDR3: CASSFSSYNEQFF
DNA: TGTGCCAGCAGCTTTAGCTCCTACAATGAGCAGTTCTTC

J: TRBJ1-5
V: TRBV2
D: NA
size: few
CDR3: CASSDATEANQPQHF
DNA: TGTGCCAGCAGTGACGCGACAGAGGCCAATCAGCCCCAGCATTTT

J: TRBJ1-6
V: TRBV14
D: TRBD1
size: few
CDR3: CASSHGQGNNSPLHF
DNA: TGTGCCAGCAGCCACGGACAGGGGAATAATTCACCCCTCCACTTT

J: TRBJ2-2
V: TRBV28
D: NA
size: few
CDR3: CASSTLKPPGELFF
DNA: TGTGCCAGCAGTACCCTAAAGCCCCCCGGGGAGCTGTTTTTT

J: TRBJ1-1
V: TRBV30
D: NA
size: once
CDR3: CAWSRGVGGTEAFF
DNA: TGTGCCTGGAGTCGCGGGGTGGGTGGCACTGAAGCTTTCTTT

J: TRBJ2-5
V: TRBV9
D: TRBD2
size: NA
CDR3: CASSVGFGSGGAEETQYF
DNA: TGTGCCAGCAGCGTAGGTTTTGGGAGCGGGGGGGCAGAGGAGACCCAGTACTTC

J: TRBJ2-2
V: TRBV7-9
D: NA
size: few
CDR3: CASRPDSDYTGELFF
DNA: TGTGCCAGCAGGCCGGACAGCGATTACACCGGGGAGCTGTTTTTT

J: TRBJ1-1
V: TRBV7-9
D: NA
size: NA
CDR3: CASSLEGTRQHGAFF
DNA: TGTGCCAGCAGCTTAGAGGGAACCAGACAGCACGGGGCTTTCTTT

J: TRBJ1-1
V: TRBV6-1
D: NA
size: few
CDR3: CASSDPGRLGFTEAFF
DNA: TGTGCCAGCAGTGATCCAGGGAGGCTCGGGTTCACTGAAGCTTTCTTT

J: TRBJ2-7
V: TRBV3-1/TRBV3-2
D: TRBD1
size: NA
CDR3: CASSQAEAGGYEQYF
DNA: TGTGCCAGCAGCCAAGCGGAGGCAGGGGGCTACGAGCAGTACTTC

J: TRBJ2-1
V: TRBV5-6
D: TRBD2
size: NA
CDR3: CASRGGGGVNEQFF
DNA: TGTGCCAGCAGAGGTGGCGGGGGTGTGAATGAGCAGTTCTTC

J: TRBJ1-6
V: TRBV13
D: NA
size: NA
CDR3: CASSLSGDYNSPLHF
DNA: TGTGCCAGCAGCTTATCAGGGGACTATAATTCACCCCTCCACTTT

J: TRBJ2-3
V: TRBV11-2
D: NA
size: NA
CDR3: CASSLEGLGTQYF
DNA: TGTGCCAGCAGCTTGGAGGGGCTGGGTACGCAGTATTTT

J: TRBJ2-5
V: TRBV7-9
D: TRBD1
size: NA
CDR3: CASSSPGTGRFPQETQYF
DNA: TGTGCCAGCAGCTCTCCCGGGACAGGGAGATTTCCGCAAGAGACCCAGTACTTC

J: TRBJ1-4
V: TRBV3-1/TRBV3-2
D: NA
size: NA
CDR3: CASSQHGGGENEKLFF
DNA: TGTGCCAGCAGCCAACATGGGGGAGGGGAGAATGAAAAACTGTTTTTT

J: TRBJ1-2
V: TRBV9
D: NA
size: few
CDR3: CASSRTVNYGYTF
DNA: TGTGCCAGCAGCAGGACAGTGAACTATGGCTACACCTTC

J: TRBJ2-4
V: TRBV19
D: TRBD2
size: NA
CDR3: CASKPRLAGDLAKNIQYF
DNA: TGTGCCAGTAAACCTCGACTAGCGGGGGACCTAGCCAAAAACATTCAGTACTTC

J: TRBJ2-2
V: TRBV19
D: NA
size: NA
CDR3: CASSLTGRTGELFF
DNA: TGTGCCAGTAGTCTGACAGGACGCACCGGGGAGCTGTTTTTT

J: TRBJ2-3
V: TRBV6-5
D: TRBD2
size: NA
CDR3: CASRLAGASDTQYF
DNA: TGTGCCAGCAGGCTAGCGGGAGCCTCAGATACGCAGTATTTT

J: TRBJ2-1
V: TRBV5-1
D: NA
size: few
CDR3: CASSLGATSYNEQFF
DNA: TGCGCCAGCAGCTTGGGCGCTACCTCCTACAATGAGCAGTTCTTC

J: TRBJ1-4
V: TRBV18
D: TRBD1
size: NA
CDR3: CASSWDRSSTNEKLFF
DNA: TGTGCCAGCTCATGGGACAGGAGCTCAACTAATGAAAAACTGTTTTTT

J: TRBJ2-5
V: TRBV19
D: TRBD2
size: NA
CDR3: CASRASGVQETQYF
DNA: TGTGCCAGTAGGGCTAGCGGGGTGCAAGAGACCCAGTACTTC

J: TRBJ1-4
V: TRBV6-5
D: TRBD1
size: NA
CDR3: CASSISGTDNEKLFF
DNA: TGTGCCAGTAGTATTTCGGGGACAGACAATGAAAAACTGTTTTTT

J: TRBJ2-1
V: TRBV7-9
D: TRBD2
size: NA
CDR3: CASSFVREGQQFF
DNA: TGTGCCAGCAGCTTTGTACGGGAGGGCCAGCAGTTCTTC